Listed here are 20 T cell receptor beta chains from one sample, sequenced in a study of technical replicates of blood from a handful of donors (TCRdb year 2017). Libraries were made using the immunoSEQ multiplex PCR assay. As stored in TCRdb, this immuneACCESS dataset retains in-frame rearrangements with V and J assigned. A fraction of the clones does not appear; measured against another copy, unresolved V genes explain less than half of the discrepancy, and the remainder lacks a known reason. The sample yields 98,000 or so clones; nearly 97% were counted once. The ten top clones hold about 0.23% of the sample. The sequenced sample was T cells isolated from PBMCs. All receptors derive from a human donor in good health.

With regard to this clone: Sequence at one end of the junction differs from germline and may be a read error. The same CDR3 is also encoded by other DNA sequences in this sample. This chain uses TRBV15 with TRBJ1-2; D is undetermined. The CDR3 length is 16 residues. The germline CDR1 and CDR2 sequences are LNHNV and YYDKDF (reference sequence). DNA for the CDR3: TGTGCCACCAGCACCTGGACCCGGACTCGTAACTATGGATACACCTTC. This sequence encodes CATSTWTRTRNYGYTF.

The V call is TRBV5-1, the J call TRBJ2-3; D unresolved. V was cut by 3 bases and J by 10 bases, with 12 bases left in between. Germline CDR1 is SGHRS and CDR2 is YFSETQ. This CDR3 comprises 12 residues. This CDR3 is CASSSTMGAQYF. The CDR3, as DNA: TGCGCCAGCAGCTCCACAATGGGCGCGCAGTATTTT.

The gene calls are TRBV28 and TRBJ1-2; tentative D call: TRBD1 (6 bases). V was trimmed by 3 bases and J by 8 bases, leaving 31 bases between them. Germline assignment: CDR1 MDHEN and CDR2 SYDVKM. The CDR3 loop spans 19 amino acids. CDR3 sequence: CASSFQSYPIVGRGGGYTF. CDR3 bases: TGTGCCAGCAGTTTCCAGTCTTATCCTATTGTGGGCAGGGGTGGAGGCTACACCTTC.

Comments on this clone: The same CDR3 is also encoded by other DNA sequences in this sample. The V and J genes are TRBV5-6 and TRBJ1-5, with 9 bases identical to TRBD1. The junction had 3 bases not matched to a gene; V was cut back by 2 bases and J by 9 bases. Germline-derived CDR1 and CDR2 are SGHDT and YYEEEE. This CDR3 contains 13 residues. The CDR3, as DNA: TGTGCCAGCAGCTTAACAGGGGGCCGGCCCCAGCATTTT. Its protein is CASSLTGGRPQHF.

The genes are TRBV9 and TRBJ2-3; D not certain. V was shortened by 3 bases and J by 2 bases, with 13 bases between the two germline ends. The CDR3 has 15 residues. Germline loops: CDR1 SGDLS, CDR2 YYNGEE. The CDR3 loop is CASSAFSGPTDTQYF. CDR3 in DNA: TGTGCCAGCAGCGCCTTTTCGGGTCCCACAGATACGCAGTATTTT.

The chain links TRBV5-6 to TRBJ2-7; 10 bases line up with TRBD1. The germline CDR1 and CDR2 sequences are SGHDT and YYEEEE. This CDR3 is 19 amino acids long. J gave up 3 bases and V 0 bases, and 15 bases lay outside the gene matches. CDR3: CASSLEGTGVTQKIYEQYF. The DNA of the CDR3 is TGTGCCAGCAGCTTGGAAGGGACAGGGGTAACGCAAAAAATCTACGAGCAGTACTTC.

The CDR3 nucleotides read TGTGCCAGTAGTACGACTGCTTTCTACGAGCAGTACTTC. Residues: CASSTTAFYEQYF. V usage is TRBV19 and J usage is TRBJ2-7; D not certain. The V and J ends lost 4 bases and 3 bases respectively, with 10 bases between them. There are 13 residues in the CDR3. The germline V gene encodes CDR1 LNHDA and CDR2 SQIVND (reference sequence).

V is TRBV2 and J is TRBJ2-1; the match to TRBD2 covers 8 bases. J lost 5 bases, V lost 6 bases, and 9 bases had no gene match. CDR1 is SNHLY, CDR2 FYNNEI, per germline. CDR3 length: 15 amino acids. The CDR3: CASRHTSGANNEQFF. The DNA for the CDR3 is TGTGCCAGCAGGCATACTAGCGGAGCAAACAATGAGCAGTTCTTC.

A single count supports this clone. The rearrangement joins TRBV28 to TRBJ1-2; D uncertain. V was pared by 5 bases and J by 7 bases, with 17 bases between. The CDR3 covers 14 residues. Germline V lookup: CDR1 MDHEN, CDR2 SYDVKM. This CDR3 reads CASSPFERVSGYTF. DNA for the CDR3: TGTGCCAGCAGTCCTTTTGAGAGGGTGTCTGGCTACACCTTC.

The CDR3 bases are TGCGCCAGCGAAAGAGGATTAGCGGGAGAAAGCCCCGGGGAGCTGTTTTTT. It encodes CASERGLAGESPGELFF. The chain is built from TRBV5-1 and TRBJ2-2, with 9 nucleotides matching TRBD2. Germline CDR1 reads SGHRS; CDR2 reads YFSETQ. The V gene end was trimmed by 7 bases and the J gene end by 6 bases; junction bases not matched to a gene: 16. The CDR3 extends over 17 amino acids.

The chain uses TRBV21-1 and TRBJ2-4; the table names TRBD1, a call not compared with the DNA. TRBV21-1 constitutes a pseudogene. The CDR3 is 21 residues long. The CDR3: CASSKPWYTACPHVAKNIQYF. CDR3 coding DNA: TGTGCCAGCAGCAAACCTTGGTATACAGCCTGCCCCCACGTAGCCAAAAACATTCAGTACTTC.

The chain recombines TRBV7-9 with TRBJ1-1; D gene ambiguous. The germline V gene encodes CDR1 SEHNR and CDR2 FQNEAQ (reference sequence). The CDR3 loop spans 12 amino acids. Trimming stripped 5 bases from V and 0 bases from J, with 4 bases between. CDR3 coding DNA: TGTGCCAGCAGCCCCATGAACACTGAAGCTTTCTTT. It yields the protein CASSPMNTEAFF.

The gene calls are TRBV6-5 and TRBJ2-1, with 7 positions matching TRBD2. Germline CDR1 and CDR2: MNHEY and SVGAGI. The CDR3 has 15 amino acids. Unmatched junction bases numbered 4, after V lost 2 bases and J lost 3 bases. DNA for the CDR3: TGTGCCAGCAGTTACGGGAGGGCCAGCTACAATGAGCAGTTCTTC. It yields the protein CASSYGRASYNEQFF.

This chain uses TRBV6-1 with TRBJ1-1; 7 bases are shared with TRBD1. The CDR3 consists of 16 residues. The J segment lost 3 bases and the V segment lost 3 bases, leaving 10 bases of the junction unmatched. Germline lookup yields CDR1 MNHNS and CDR2 SASEGT. CDR3 bases: TGTGCCAGCAGTGACACAGGGGTAGTTCCGTACACTGAAGCTTTCTTT. Residues: CASSDTGVVPYTEAFF.

The J gene is TRBJ2-5, the V gene TRBV4-2, with 9 bases aligning to TRBD2. The CDR3 is 16 residues long. The V segment lost 1 base and the J segment 5 bases; nucleotides outside the gene matches: 8. Germline loops: CDR1 LGHNA, CDR2 YNFKEQ. The CDR3 DNA follows: TGTGCCAGCAGCCAAGTTGGTAGCGGGGGCGTCGAGACCCAGTACTTC. Translated: CASSQVGSGGVETQYF.

As concerns this clone: One end of the junction fails to match germline, which may point to a read error. Here the CDR3 DNA reads TGTGCCAGCCGTTTCACAGGGGGCTGGGAACAGCCCCAGCATTTT. As protein: CASRFTGGWEQPQHF. The chain is built from TRBV28 and TRBJ1-5, with 9 bases that match TRBD1. Germline V lookup: CDR1 MDHEN, CDR2 SYDVKM. This CDR3 has 15 residues.

J is TRBJ2-2 and V is TRBV28; unclear D gene. CDR3 length: 13 residues. The V gene lost 3 bases and the J gene lost 7 bases, with 9 bases spanning the gap. Germline V gene lookup returns CDR1 MDHEN and CDR2 SYDVKM. CDR3 loop: CASSFRVDGELFF. CDR3 in DNA: TGTGCCAGCAGTTTTCGGGTTGACGGGGAGCTGTTTTTT.

This chain uses TRBV5-4 with TRBJ1-1; D remains unclear. This CDR3 is built from 13 residues. Trimming took 9 bases from V and 4 from J, leaving 16 bases between them. Germline V gene sequence: CDR1 SGHNT, CDR2 YYREEE (reference sequence). Here the CDR3 reads CATLPGVGTEAFF. The CDR3 DNA reads as TGTGCCACTCTCCCCGGTGTTGGCACTGAAGCTTTCTTT.

CDR3 sequence (DNA): TGTGCCAGCAGTTACGCCGGGACAGCGAACACCGGGGAGCTGTTTTTT. Amino acids: CASSYAGTANTGELFF. V is TRBV6-6 and J is TRBJ2-2, with 7 bases fitting TRBD1. CDR3 length: 16 amino acids. The J segment lost 0 bases and the V segment lost 2 bases, leaving 3 bases of the junction unmatched. Germline CDR1 reads MNHNY; CDR2 reads SVGAGI (reference sequence).

Concerning this clone itself: This CDR3 is also generated by other DNA sequences in the sample. The genes are TRBV19 and TRBJ2-7, with 10 bases matching TRBD1. The length of the CDR3 is 13 residues. V lost 3 bases to trimming and J lost 7 bases; unmatched junction nucleotides: 3. Germline-derived CDR1 and CDR2 are LNHDA and SQIVND (reference sequence). The CDR3 protein is CASSIGQGGEQYF. CDR3 DNA sequence: TGTGCCAGTAGTATCGGACAGGGGGGGGAGCAGTACTTC.